The clone carrying this TCR beta chain was seen a handful of times. Its target is unknown. The germline V gene has CDR1 SGHTA and CDR2 FQGNSA. The CDR3 loop spans 16 amino acids. Deletions cut 3 bases from V and 2 bases from J, with 14 bases between. The sample belongs to a study of T cell responses to AZD1222 COVID-19 vaccine. Findings and caveats of the study: Nearly half of unique spike-specific TCRs reportedly avoided B.1.351 and B.1.1.7 mutated regions. No day 14 peak samples; only post-peak repertoires were characterized.

Sequenced by immunoSEQ multiplex PCR; TCRdb stores in-frame clones only, minus some. The repertoire consists of fewer than 110,000 clones, with more than 75% occurring once and the leading ten covering 15% to 20%. The sequence came from an adult in good health. The source was peripheral blood, collected on day 0 of AZD1222 vaccination. The V gene is TRBV7-2, the J gene TRBJ1-5; weak D call: TRBD1 (6 bases). CDR3 loop: CASSFHRVGGNQPQHF. The CDR3 nucleotides are TGTGCCAGCAGCTTCCACAGGGTAGGGGGCAATCAGCCCCAGCATTTT.